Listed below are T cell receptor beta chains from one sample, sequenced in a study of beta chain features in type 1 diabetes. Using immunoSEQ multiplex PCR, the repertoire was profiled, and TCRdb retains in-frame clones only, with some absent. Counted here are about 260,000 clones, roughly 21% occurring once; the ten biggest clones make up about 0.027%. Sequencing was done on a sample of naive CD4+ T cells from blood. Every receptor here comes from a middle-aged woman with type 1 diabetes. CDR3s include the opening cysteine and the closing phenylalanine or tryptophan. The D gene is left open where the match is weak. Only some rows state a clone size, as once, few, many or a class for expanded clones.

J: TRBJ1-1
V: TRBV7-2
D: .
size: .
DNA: TGTGCCAGCAGCTTCCGTGGACTAGTCACTGAAGCTTTCTTT
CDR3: CASSFRGLVTEAFF

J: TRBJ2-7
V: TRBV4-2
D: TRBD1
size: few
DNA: TGTGCCAGCAGCCAAGAAACGCAGGGGGCATTCGCGAACCATTTC
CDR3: CASSQETQGAFANHF

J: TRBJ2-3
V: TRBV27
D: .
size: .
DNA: TGTGCCAGCAGTGCGACAGTTAGCACAGATACGCAGTATTTT
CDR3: CASSATVSTDTQYF

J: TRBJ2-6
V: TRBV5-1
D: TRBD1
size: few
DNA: TGCGCCAGCAGCCCCAGGACAGGGACTGGGGCCAACGTCCTGACTTTC
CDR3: CASSPRTGTGANVLTF

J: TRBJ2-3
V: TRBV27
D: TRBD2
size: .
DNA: TGTGCCAGCAGTTTATTCTCGGGACTAGCGGGGAGTGGGGATACGCAGTATTTT
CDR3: CASSLFSGLAGSGDTQYF

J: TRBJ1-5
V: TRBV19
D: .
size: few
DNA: TGTGCCAGTAGTCAGTATAGCAATCAGCCCCAGCATTTT
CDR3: CASSQYSNQPQHF

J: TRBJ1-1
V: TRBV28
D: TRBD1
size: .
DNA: TGTGCCAGCAGCCGATTTACAGGGGCCAACACTGAAGCTTTCTTT
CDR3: CASSRFTGANTEAFF

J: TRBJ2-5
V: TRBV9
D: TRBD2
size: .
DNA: TGTGCCAGCAGCTTTGGGACTAGCGGGACCCAAGAGACCCAGTACTTC
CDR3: CASSFGTSGTQETQYF

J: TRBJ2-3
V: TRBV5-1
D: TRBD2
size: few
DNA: TGCGCCAGCAGCTCCAAAGCGGGGAGCACAGATACGCAGTATTTT
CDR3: CASSSKAGSTDTQYF

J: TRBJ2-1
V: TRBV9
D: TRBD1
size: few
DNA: TGTGCCAGCAGCGTCGGACAGGATTACAATGAGCAGTTCTTC
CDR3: CASSVGQDYNEQFF

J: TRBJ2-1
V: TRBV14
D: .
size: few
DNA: TGTGCCAGCAGCCCTTTTGACCTAGGGGATGAGCAGTTCTTC
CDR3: CASSPFDLGDEQFF

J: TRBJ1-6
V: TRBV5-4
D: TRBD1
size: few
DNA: TGTGCCAGCAGCTCCGACAGGGGAAATTCACCCCTCCACTTT
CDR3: CASSSDRGNSPLHF

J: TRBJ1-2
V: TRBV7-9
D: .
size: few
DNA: TGTGCCAGCAGCTTAGTCGTAGCGGTCGGTGGCTTCACCTTC
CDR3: CASSLVVAVGGFTF

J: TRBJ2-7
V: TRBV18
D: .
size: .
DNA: TGTGCCAGCTCACCACCTATACAGCCCTCCCTACGACCGAAGCAGTACTTC
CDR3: CASSPPIQPSLRPKQYF

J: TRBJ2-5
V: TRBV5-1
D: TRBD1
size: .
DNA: TGCGCCAGCAGCTTGGCCGGGAGACAGGGGGCTGGGGAGACCCAGTACTTC
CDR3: CASSLAGRQGAGETQYF

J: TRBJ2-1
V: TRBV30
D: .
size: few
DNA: TGTGCCTGGAGTGTACGAGTATCGCTTGACTACAATGAGCAGTTCTTC
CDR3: CAWSVRVSLDYNEQFF

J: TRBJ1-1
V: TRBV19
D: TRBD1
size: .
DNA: TGTGCCAGTAGTACGGGACAGATCCTGAACACTGAAGCTTTCTTT
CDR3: CASSTGQILNTEAFF

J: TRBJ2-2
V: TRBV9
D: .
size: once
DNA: TGTGCCAGCAGCGTCGGGGGGCTGAACACCGGGGAGCTGTTTTTT
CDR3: CASSVGGLNTGELFF

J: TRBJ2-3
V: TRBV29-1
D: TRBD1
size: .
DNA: TGCAGCGTTGAGCCTAGTGGACAGGGGAGTGCCAATACGCAGTATTTT
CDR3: CSVEPSGQGSANTQYF

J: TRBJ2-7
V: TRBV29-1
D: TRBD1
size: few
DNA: TGCAGCGTTGGAGACAGGGCGCGATCAGCCTACGAGCAGTACTTC
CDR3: CSVGDRARSAYEQYF

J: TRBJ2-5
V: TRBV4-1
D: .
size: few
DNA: TGCGCCAGCAGCCAAGAAGACCCCAGAGGGTTCGGGGAGACCCAGTACTTC
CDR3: CASSQEDPRGFGETQYF

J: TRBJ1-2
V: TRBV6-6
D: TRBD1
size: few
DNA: TGTGCTTTATGCGGGACAGGGGGCGCCGATGGCTACACCTTC
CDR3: CALCGTGGADGYTF

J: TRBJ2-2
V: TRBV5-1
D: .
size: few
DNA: TGCGCCAGCAGCTTGGGGGAGGCCCACACCGGGGAGCTGTTTTTT
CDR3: CASSLGEAHTGELFF

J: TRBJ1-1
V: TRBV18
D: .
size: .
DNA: TGTGCCAGCTCACTAATGGAGGCCCCGAACACTGAAGCTTTCTTT
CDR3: CASSLMEAPNTEAFF

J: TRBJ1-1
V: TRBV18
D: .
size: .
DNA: TGTGCCAGCTCACCAGGACAGCGGGGGACTGAAGCTTTCTTT
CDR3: CASSPGQRGTEAFF

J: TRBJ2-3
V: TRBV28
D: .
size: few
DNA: TGTGCCAGCAGTTCCATCGGACAGCGTCTCACAGATACGCAGTATTTT
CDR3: CASSSIGQRLTDTQYF

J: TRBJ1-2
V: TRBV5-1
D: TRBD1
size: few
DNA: TGCGCCAGCGACCCGACAGGGACCTATGGCTACACCTTC
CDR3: CASDPTGTYGYTF